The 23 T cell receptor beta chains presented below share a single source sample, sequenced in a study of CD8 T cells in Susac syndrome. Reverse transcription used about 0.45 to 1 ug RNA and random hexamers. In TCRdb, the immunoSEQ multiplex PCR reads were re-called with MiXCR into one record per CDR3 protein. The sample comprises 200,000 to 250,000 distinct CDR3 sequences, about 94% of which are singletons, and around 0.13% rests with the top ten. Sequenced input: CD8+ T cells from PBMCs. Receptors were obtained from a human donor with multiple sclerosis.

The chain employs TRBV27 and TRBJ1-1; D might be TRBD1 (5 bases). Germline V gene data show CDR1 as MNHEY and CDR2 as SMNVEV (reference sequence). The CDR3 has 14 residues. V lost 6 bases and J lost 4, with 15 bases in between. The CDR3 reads CASSPSGAGTEAFF. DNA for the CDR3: TGTGCCAGCAGCCCTAGTGGGGCCGGCACTGAAGCTTTCTTT.

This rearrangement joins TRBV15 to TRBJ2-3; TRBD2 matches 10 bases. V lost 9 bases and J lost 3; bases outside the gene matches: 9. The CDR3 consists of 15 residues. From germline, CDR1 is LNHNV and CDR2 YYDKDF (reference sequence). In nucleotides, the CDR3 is TGTGCCACTTCCCGGACTAGCGGAGTGACAGATACGCAGTATTTT. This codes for CATSRTSGVTDTQYF.

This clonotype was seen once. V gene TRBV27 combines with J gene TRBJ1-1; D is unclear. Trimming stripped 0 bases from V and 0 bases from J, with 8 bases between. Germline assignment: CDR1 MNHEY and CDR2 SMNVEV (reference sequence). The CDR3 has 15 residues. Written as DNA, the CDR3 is TGTGCCAGCAGTTTATCTAGGGCCTTGAACACTGAAGCTTTCTTT. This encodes CASSLSRALNTEAFF.

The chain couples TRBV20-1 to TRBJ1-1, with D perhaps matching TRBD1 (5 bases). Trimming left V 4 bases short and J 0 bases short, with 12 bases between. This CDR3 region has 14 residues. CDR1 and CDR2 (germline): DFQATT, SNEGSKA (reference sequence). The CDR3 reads CSAKGRALNTEAFF. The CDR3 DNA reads TGCAGTGCTAAGGGGCGGGCACTGAACACTGAAGCTTTCTTT.

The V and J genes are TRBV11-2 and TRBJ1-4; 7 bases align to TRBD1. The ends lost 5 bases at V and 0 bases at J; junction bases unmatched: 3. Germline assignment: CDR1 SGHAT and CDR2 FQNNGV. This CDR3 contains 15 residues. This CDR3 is CASSGTVATNEKLFF. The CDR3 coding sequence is TGTGCCAGCAGCGGGACAGTCGCAACTAATGAAAAACTGTTTTTT.

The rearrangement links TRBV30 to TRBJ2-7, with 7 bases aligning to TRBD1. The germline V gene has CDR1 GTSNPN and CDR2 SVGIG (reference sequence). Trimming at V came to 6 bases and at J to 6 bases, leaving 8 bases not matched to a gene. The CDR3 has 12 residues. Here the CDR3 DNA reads TGTGCCTGTAACGAGGGGGCCGGCGAGCAGTACTTC. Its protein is CACNEGAGEQYF.

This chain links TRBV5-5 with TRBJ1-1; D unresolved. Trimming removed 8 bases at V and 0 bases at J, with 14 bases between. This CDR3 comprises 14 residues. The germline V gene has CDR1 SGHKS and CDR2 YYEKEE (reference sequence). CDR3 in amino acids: CASNLLDMNTEAFF. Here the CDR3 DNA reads TGTGCCAGTAACCTTTTAGACATGAACACTGAAGCTTTCTTT.

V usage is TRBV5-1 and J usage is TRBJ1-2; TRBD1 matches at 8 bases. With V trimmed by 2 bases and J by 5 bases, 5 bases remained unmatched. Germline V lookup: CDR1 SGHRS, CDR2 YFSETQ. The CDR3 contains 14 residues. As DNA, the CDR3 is TGCGCCAGCAGCTTTAGGACAGGGTATTATGGCTACACCTTC. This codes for CASSFRTGYYGYTF.

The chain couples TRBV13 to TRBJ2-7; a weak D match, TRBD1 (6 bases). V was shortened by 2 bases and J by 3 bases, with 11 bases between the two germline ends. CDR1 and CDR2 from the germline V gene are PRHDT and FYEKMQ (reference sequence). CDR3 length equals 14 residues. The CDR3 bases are TGTGCCAGCAGCTTAAGGGGGTATGACTACGAGCAGTACTTC. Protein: CASSLRGYDYEQYF.

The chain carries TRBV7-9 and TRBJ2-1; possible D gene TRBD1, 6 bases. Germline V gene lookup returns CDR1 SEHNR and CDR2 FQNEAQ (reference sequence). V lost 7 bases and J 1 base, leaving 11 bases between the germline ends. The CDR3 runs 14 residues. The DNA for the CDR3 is TGTGCCAGCACTCACAGGGTGTCCTACAATGAGCAGTTCTTC. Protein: CASTHRVSYNEQFF.

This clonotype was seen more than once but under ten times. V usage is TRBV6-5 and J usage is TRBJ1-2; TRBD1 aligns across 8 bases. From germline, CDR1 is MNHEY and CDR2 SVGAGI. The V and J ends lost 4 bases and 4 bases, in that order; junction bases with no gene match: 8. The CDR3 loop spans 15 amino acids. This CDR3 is CASSFGQGQLYGYTF. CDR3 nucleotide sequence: TGTGCCAGCAGTTTCGGACAGGGCCAGCTCTATGGCTACACCTTC.

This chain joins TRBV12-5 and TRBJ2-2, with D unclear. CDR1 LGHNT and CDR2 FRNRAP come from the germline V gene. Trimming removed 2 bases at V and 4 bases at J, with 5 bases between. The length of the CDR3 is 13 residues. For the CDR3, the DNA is TGTGCTAGTGGTTTGTTCCCCACCGGGGAGCTGTTTTTT. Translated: CASGLFPTGELFF.

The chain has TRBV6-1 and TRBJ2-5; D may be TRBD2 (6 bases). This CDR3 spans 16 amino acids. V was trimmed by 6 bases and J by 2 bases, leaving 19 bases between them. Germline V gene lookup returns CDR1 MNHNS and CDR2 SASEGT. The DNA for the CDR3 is TGTGCCAGCAGGGCCTGGGTAGAAGGACTACAAGAGACCCAGTACTTC. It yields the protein CASRAWVEGLQETQYF.

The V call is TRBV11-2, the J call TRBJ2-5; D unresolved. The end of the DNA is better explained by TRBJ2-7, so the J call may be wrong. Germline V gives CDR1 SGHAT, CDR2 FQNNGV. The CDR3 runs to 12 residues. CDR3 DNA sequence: TGTGCCAGCAGCTTCTCTGACTACGAGCAGTACTTC. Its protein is CASSFSDYEQYF.

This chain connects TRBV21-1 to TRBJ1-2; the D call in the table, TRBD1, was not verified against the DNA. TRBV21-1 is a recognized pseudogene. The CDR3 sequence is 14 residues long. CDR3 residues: CASSNIDRVKGYTF. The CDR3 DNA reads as TGTGCCAGCAGCAATATAGACAGGGTAAAAGGCTACACCTTC.

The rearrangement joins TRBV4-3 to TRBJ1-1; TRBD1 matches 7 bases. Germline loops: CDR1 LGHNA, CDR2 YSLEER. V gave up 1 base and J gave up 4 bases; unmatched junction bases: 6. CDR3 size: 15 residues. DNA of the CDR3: TGCGCCAGCAGCCAAGGACAGGGCTCGGGCACTGAAGCTTTCTTT. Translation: CASSQGQGSGTEAFF.

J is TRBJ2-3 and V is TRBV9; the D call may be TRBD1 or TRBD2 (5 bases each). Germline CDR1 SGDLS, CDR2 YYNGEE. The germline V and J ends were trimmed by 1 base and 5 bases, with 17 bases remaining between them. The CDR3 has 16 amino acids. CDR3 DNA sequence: TGTGCCAGCAGCGTAACCGGGACGCGAAGTGGAGATACGCAGTATTTT. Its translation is CASSVTGTRSGDTQYF. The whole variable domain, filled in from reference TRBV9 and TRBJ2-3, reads DSGVTQTPKHLITATGQRVTLRCSPRSGDLSVYWYQQSLDQGLQFLIQYYNGEERAKGNILERFSAQQFPDLHSELNLSSLELGDSALYFCASSVTGTRSGDTQYFGPGTRLTVL.

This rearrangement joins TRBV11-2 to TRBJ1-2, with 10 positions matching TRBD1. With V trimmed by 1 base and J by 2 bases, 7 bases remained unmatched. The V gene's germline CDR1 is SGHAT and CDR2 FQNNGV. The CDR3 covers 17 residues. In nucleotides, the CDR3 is TGTGCCAGCAGCTTAGGGCATGGACAGGGGGAAAACTATGGCTACACCTTC. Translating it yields CASSLGHGQGENYGYTF.

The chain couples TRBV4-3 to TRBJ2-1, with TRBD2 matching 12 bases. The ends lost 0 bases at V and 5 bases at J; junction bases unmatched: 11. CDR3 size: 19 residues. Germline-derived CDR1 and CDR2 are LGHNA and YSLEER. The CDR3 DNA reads TGCGCCAGCAGCCAAGATCCGCTAGCGGGAGGGCCGGGGAACAATGAGCAGTTCTTC. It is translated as CASSQDPLAGGPGNNEQFF.

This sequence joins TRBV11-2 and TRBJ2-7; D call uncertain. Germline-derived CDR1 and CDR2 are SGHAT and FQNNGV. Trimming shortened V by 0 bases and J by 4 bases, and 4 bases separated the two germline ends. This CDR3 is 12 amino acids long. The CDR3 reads CASSLERYEQYF. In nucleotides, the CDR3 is TGTGCCAGCAGCTTAGAAAGGTACGAGCAGTACTTC.

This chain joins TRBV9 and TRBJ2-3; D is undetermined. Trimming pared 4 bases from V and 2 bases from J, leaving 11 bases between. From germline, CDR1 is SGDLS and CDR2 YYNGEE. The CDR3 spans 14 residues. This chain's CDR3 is CASSPQILTDTQYF. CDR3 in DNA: TGTGCCAGCAGCCCGCAAATACTCACAGATACGCAGTATTTT.

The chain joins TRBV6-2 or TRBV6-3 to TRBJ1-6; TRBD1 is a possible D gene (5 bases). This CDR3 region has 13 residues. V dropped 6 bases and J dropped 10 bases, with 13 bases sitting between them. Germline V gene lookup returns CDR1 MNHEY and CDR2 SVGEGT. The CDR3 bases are TGTGCCAGCAGCTACGACAGCCGATCACCCCTCCACTTT. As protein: CASSYDSRSPLHF.

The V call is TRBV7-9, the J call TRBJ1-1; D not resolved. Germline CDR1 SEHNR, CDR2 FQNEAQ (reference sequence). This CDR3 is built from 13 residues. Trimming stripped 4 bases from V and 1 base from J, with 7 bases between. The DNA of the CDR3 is TGTGCCAGCAGCTCCATCACGAACACTGAAGCTTTCTTT. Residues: CASSSITNTEAFF.